This TCR beta chain was captured in a study of response to subunit inactivated influenza vaccine. General observations from the study: Seasonal influenza vaccination, on each occasion, was suggested by the authors to recruit few new T cells.

Each CDR3 protein is one row after TCRdb ran MiXCR on the RT-PCR reads. The profile covers approximately 530,000 distinct CDR3 sequences, with approximately 7.6% appearing a single time and 10% to 15% taken by the ten largest. About this clonotype itself: Its antigen is unidentified.

The CDR3 totals 15 residues. Unmatched junction bases numbered 5, after V lost 0 bases and J lost 9 bases. Germline CDR1 LNHNV, CDR2 YYDKDF (reference sequence). The starting material was PBMCs from blood, obtained roughly 24 months after vaccination. The source of this sequence is a man between 50 and 75 years old who received an inactivated influenza vaccine. The chain joins TRBV15 to TRBJ1-6, with 7 nucleotides matching TRBD1. In DNA form, the CDR3 reads TGTGCCACCAGCAGAGATAAGGGGGCTGGTTCACCCCTCCACTTT. Translated: CATSRDKGAGSPLHF.